The sequence of this TCR beta chain was determined in a study of Ad26.COV2.S vaccination and SARS-CoV-2 variants. V was pared by 1 base and J by 4 bases, with 4 bases of the junction left unmatched. Per the germline V gene, CDR1 is SGDLS and CDR2 is YYNGEE. The CDR3 totals 15 residues. Indicated treatment: over 15 received Ad26.COV2.S at low or high dose, single or two shots; several received placebo; per-sample allocation not given. The samples date from day 63 after the first vaccine or placebo injection. Clones were read by immunoSEQ multiplex PCR, and TCRdb kept only the in-frame ones, dropping some. The data show about 420,000 clones, roughly 90% seen once.

The V call is TRBV9, the J call TRBJ1-3, with 8 bases fitting TRBD1. Sample: peripheral blood, taken in a trial of Ad26.COV2.S vaccine versus placebo. The receptor's source is a person aged 18 to 65 who received the Ad26.COV2.S COVID-19 vaccine or a placebo. The CDR3 region is CASSVNRGSGNTIYF. The DNA of the CDR3 is TGTGCCAGCAGCGTAAACAGGGGGTCCGGAAACACCATATATTTT.